This T cell receptor (beta chain) originates from a study of T-cell memory formation after mild COVID-19. Study results and limitations: Most CD4+ clones that shrank were in CM and EM, while CD8+ ones turned up in EMRA.

The germline gives CDR1 KGHSH, CDR2 LQKENI. The ends were cut back, 4 bases at V and 6 bases at J, with 14 bases in the middle. The CDR3 runs 14 residues. TCRdb ran MiXCR on the 5' RACE reads and lists one entry per CDR3 protein. Altogether 170,000 or so distinct CDR3 sequences are present, 20% to 25% being singletons, with the ten largest covering 23%. A note on this clonotype: What it binds is unknown.

This sequence originates from an adult woman who had mild COVID-19 (a few samples of this study predate the infection). Cell type and time point are not known. The source material was PBMCs or a T cell subset sorted from them (not recorded which). The chain has TRBV18 and TRBJ2-3; unclear D gene. CDR3 in DNA: TGTGCCAGCTCACTACTCCAGTTTAGCGATACGCAGTATTTT. Translating it yields CASSLLQFSDTQYF. The full variable domain, completed using reference TRBV18 and TRBJ2-3, is NAGVMQNPRHLVRRRGQEARLRCSPMKGHSHVYWYRQLPEEGLKFMVYLQKENIIDESGMPKERFSAEFPKEGPSILRIQQVVRGDSAAYFCASSLLQFSDTQYFGPGTRLTVL.